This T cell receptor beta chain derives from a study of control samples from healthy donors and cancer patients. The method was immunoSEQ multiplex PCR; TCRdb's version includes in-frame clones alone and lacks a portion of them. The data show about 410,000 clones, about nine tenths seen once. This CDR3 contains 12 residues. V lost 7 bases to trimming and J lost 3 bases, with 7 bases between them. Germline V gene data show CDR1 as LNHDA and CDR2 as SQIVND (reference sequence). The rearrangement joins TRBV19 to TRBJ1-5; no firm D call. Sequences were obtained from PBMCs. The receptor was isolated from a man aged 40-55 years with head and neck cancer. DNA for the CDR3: TGTGCCAGTAATGGACCCAATCAGCCCCAGCATTTT. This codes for CASNGPNQPQHF.